The following is a T cell receptor beta chain sequence with its context. Its antigen is not known. The data belong to a study of cytomegalovirus exposure and HLA in healthy donors. Study information: The roughly 670 first-cohort repertoires shared a platform with the approximately 110 validation repertoires, as reported in a later analysis. General study results and limits: Three CMV-associated chains proved CMV antigen-specific in vitro. Among TCR beta chains, those listed as cytomegalovirus-associated numbered 164.

Profiling relied on immunoSEQ multiplex PCR, and the TCRdb table lists in-frame clones only, not all of them. Altogether some 80,000 clones are present, 90% to 97% being singletons, with the ten largest covering 1.6%. Per the germline V gene, CDR1 is SGHRS and CDR2 is YFSETQ. The CDR3 spans 15 residues. Trimming removed 2 bases from V and 4 bases from J; junction bases left unmatched: 6. A roughly 120-subject validation cohort, separate from the approximately 720-subject first cohort, supplied the donors. The sequenced sample consisted of PBMCs. The gene calls are TRBV5-1 and TRBJ2-1; 7 bases are a match to TRBD1. The TCR sequence derives from a man aged 18-30 years in good health and CMV-seropositive. In DNA, the CDR3 is TGCGCCAGCAGCTTCCGGGACAGAGGGTACAATGAGCAGTTCTTC. This translates into CASSFRDRGYNEQFF.